These 27 T cell receptor beta chains originate from one sample sequenced in a study of beta chain features in type 1 diabetes. cDNA synthesis used the whole RNA isolate, giving expressed TCRB sequences. Generated by immunoSEQ multiplex PCR, the TCRdb table keeps only in-frame clones and is missing some. The table records about 320,000 clones, less than 15% of them present only once. The source material was central memory CD4+ T cells from blood. The receptors shown here come from a man between 25 and 39 years old in good health.

This clone was seen more than once but under ten times. This chain uses TRBV27 with TRBJ1-1; D not certain. Trimming removed 4 bases at V and 10 bases at J, with 13 bases between. CDR1 is MNHEY, CDR2 SMNVEV, per germline (reference sequence). The CDR3 totals 12 residues. This chain's CDR3 is CASSSIGEGAFF. The CDR3 DNA sequence: TGTGCCAGCAGTTCGATCGGCGAGGGAGCTTTCTTT.

This clone was observed a handful of times. CDR3 DNA: TGCAGCGCCGGCCGGGGGACAGATACGCAGTATTTT. Translating it yields CSAGRGTDTQYF. The gene calls are TRBV29-1 and TRBJ2-3; TRBD2 is a possible D gene (6 bases). The CDR3 runs to 12 residues. From germline, CDR1 is SQVTM and CDR2 ANQGSEA. V gave up 7 bases and J gave up 3 bases, with 11 bases separating them.

In its sample, this clone was seen a few times. The CDR3 coding sequence is TGTGCCAGCAGCTTAACTAGCGGGGGGGCCAATGAGCAGTTCTTC. The encoded protein is CASSLTSGGANEQFF. The genes are TRBV11-3 and TRBJ2-1; 13 bases map to TRBD2. The CDR3 consists of 15 residues. V dropped 2 bases and J dropped 6; count of bases not matched to a gene: 1. CDR1 SGHNT and CDR2 YENEEA come from the germline V gene.

In this sample, this clone turned up a few times. This chain connects TRBV28 to TRBJ2-1; 10 nucleotides match TRBD2. Looked up from germline, CDR1 is MDHEN and CDR2 is SYDVKM. V lost 1 base and J lost 10; bases outside the gene matches: 10. CDR3 length equals 16 residues. The CDR3 reads CASSLFGGLARGEQFF. The CDR3 nucleotides are TGTGCCAGCAGTTTATTTGGGGGACTAGCGAGAGGAGAGCAGTTCTTC.

V and J are TRBV4-3 and TRBJ2-1; no firm D call. There are 16 residues in the CDR3. Trimming left V 0 bases short and J 5 bases short, with 14 bases between. Per germline, CDR1 LGHNA and CDR2 YSLEER. The CDR3, as DNA: TGCGCCAGCAGCCAAGAATCAAGCTTCTCTAACAATGAGCAGTTCTTC. Translating gives CASSQESSFSNNEQFF.

The chain employs TRBV18 and TRBJ1-5, with D maybe TRBD1 (6 bases). V was clipped by 3 bases and J by 6 bases, with 18 bases between them. Germline V gives CDR1 KGHSH, CDR2 LQKENI. The CDR3 is made up of 16 amino acids. Here the CDR3 DNA reads TGTGCCAGCTCACCGGGACAAGTAGTTTCGGGTCAGCCCCAGCATTTT. It yields the protein CASSPGQVVSGQPQHF.

This clone has only a few counts. V gene TRBV4-3 combines with J gene TRBJ1-2, with 9 bases that match TRBD1. V shed 3 bases, J shed 8 bases, and the junction held 7 bases outside the gene matches. Germline values: CDR1 LGHNA, CDR2 YSLEER. The CDR3 has 14 residues. CDR3 protein: CASSHRTGEGGYTF. CDR3 coding DNA: TGCGCCAGCAGCCACCGGACAGGGGAGGGCGGCTACACCTTC.

The chain uses TRBV11-2 and TRBJ2-3, with D tentatively TRBD2 (7 bases). CDR1 and CDR2 from the germline V gene are SGHAT and FQNNGV. The CDR3 length is 15 residues. Trimming left V 3 bases short and J 1 base short, with 11 bases between. For the CDR3, the DNA is TGTGCCAGCAGCTTCTGGCGGGGGCGCACAGATACGCAGTATTTT. Its protein is CASSFWRGRTDTQYF. Together with reference TRBV11-2 and TRBJ2-3, the CDR3 gives the full variable domain: EAGVAQSPRYKIIEKRQSVAFWCNPISGHATLYWYQQILGQGPKLLIQFQNNGVVDDSQLPKDRFSAERLKGVDSTLKIQPAKLEDSAVYLCASSFWRGRTDTQYFGPGTRLTVL.

There are a few counts of this clone. The genes are TRBV5-1 and TRBJ1-3; D may be TRBD1 (6 bases). Trimming pared 0 bases from V and 3 bases from J, leaving 16 bases between. The germline CDR1 and CDR2 sequences are SGHRS and YFSETQ. The CDR3 consists of 17 residues. The CDR3 protein is CASSLEAGEHRGNTIYF. CDR3 nucleotide sequence: TGCGCCAGCAGCTTGGAAGCAGGGGAGCATCGTGGAAACACCATATATTTT.

The chain is built from TRBV5-1 and TRBJ1-6, with D possibly being TRBD1 (6 bases). Germline CDR1 is SGHRS and CDR2 is YFSETQ. V lost 0 bases, J lost 6 bases, and 10 bases lay in between. The CDR3 runs to 15 residues. The CDR3 reads CASSLGGRGNSPLHF. The CDR3 region has the DNA TGCGCCAGCAGCTTGGGGGGGCGAGGTAATTCACCCCTCCACTTT.

Only a few counts were recorded for this clone. The V and J genes are TRBV29-1 and TRBJ2-3; D assignment may be TRBD1 or TRBD2 (6 bases each). V was shortened by 5 bases and J by 7 bases, with 13 bases between the two germline ends. The germline gives CDR1 SQVTM, CDR2 ANQGSEA. The CDR3 totals 12 residues. The CDR3 loop is CSVREGDYTQYF. CDR3 coding DNA: TGCAGCGTTCGAGAGGGGGACTATACGCAGTATTTT.

This clone was counted many times. The CDR3: CSVRGGRGETQYF. CDR3 sequence (DNA): TGCAGCGTCAGGGGGGGACGCGGGGAGACCCAGTACTTC. The rearrangement joins TRBV29-1 to TRBJ2-5; D is perhaps TRBD1 or TRBD2 (7 bases each). Germline V CDR1 and CDR2: SQVTM, ANQGSEA. The CDR3 extends over 13 amino acids. V lost 6 bases, J lost 5 bases, and 16 bases lay in between.

The DNA for the CDR3 is TGTGCCAGCAGTGAATATTCCTCTCAGCCCCAGCATTTT. Its translation: CASSEYSSQPQHF. V gene TRBV2 combines with J gene TRBJ1-5; no clear D. From germline, CDR1 is SNHLY and CDR2 FYNNEI. V lost 2 bases and J lost 6, with 8 bases in between. The CDR3 is made up of 13 amino acids.

V is TRBV4-3 and J is TRBJ2-5; D unresolved. Germline values: CDR1 LGHNA, CDR2 YSLEER. V lost 0 bases to trimming and J lost 3 bases, with 20 bases between them. The CDR3 consists of 18 residues. The CDR3 coding sequence is TGCGCCAGCAGCCAAGATACGGTCCTCACTCCTAGTAAAGAGACCCAGTACTTC. Its protein product is CASSQDTVLTPSKETQYF.

On this clone: Compared with germline, one end of the junction differs, possibly owing to a read error. The V gene is TRBV7-7, the J gene TRBJ2-2; 7 bases align to TRBD1. There are 17 residues in the CDR3. Germline-derived CDR1 and CDR2 are SSHAT and FNYEAQ (reference sequence). The CDR3 here is CASSLRPGQINTGELFF. In nucleotides, the CDR3 is TGTGCTAGCAGCTTGAGACCGGGACAGATAAACACCGGGGAGCTGTTTTTT. The full variable domain, completed using reference TRBV7-7 and TRBJ2-2, is GAGVSQSPRYKVTKRGQDVTLRCDPISSHATLYWYQQALGQGPEFLTYFNYEAQPDKSGLPSDRFSAERPEGSISTLTIQRTEQRDSAMYRCASSLRPGQINTGELFFGEGSRLTVL.

The genes are TRBV19 and TRBJ1-1, with D uncertain. This CDR3 region has 13 residues. Per germline, CDR1 LNHDA and CDR2 SQIVND (reference sequence). Between the trimmed V and J ends, which lost 0 bases and 5 bases, there was a span of 7 bases. In nucleotides, the CDR3 is TGTGCCAGTAGTATAGAAGGGATGACTGAAGCTTTCTTT. Translation gives CASSIEGMTEAFF.

This clone occurred many times. CDR3 region: CASSEEGTAWDEQYF. The CDR3 DNA follows: TGTGCCAGCAGTGAAGAAGGGACCGCGTGGGACGAGCAGTACTTC. The rearrangement joins TRBV6-1 to TRBJ2-7; D possibly uses TRBD1 or TRBD2 (5 bases each). The CDR3 has 15 amino acids. The V end was cut by 1 base, the J end by 5 bases, with 15 bases between. The germline CDR1 and CDR2 sequences are MNHNS and SASEGT.

CDR3 sequence: CASSLGITGLSTDTQYF. CDR3 nucleotides: TGTGCCAGCAGCTTAGGTATTACGGGTCTAAGCACAGATACGCAGTATTTT. The gene calls are TRBV7-9 and TRBJ2-3, with no clear D. The CDR3 extends over 17 amino acids. Germline assignment: CDR1 SEHNR and CDR2 FQNEAQ (reference sequence). V lost 1 base and J lost 0, with 14 bases in between.

This chain uses TRBV5-1 with TRBJ1-1; TRBD1 is a possible D gene (5 bases). Germline CDR1 and CDR2: SGHRS and YFSETQ. V was pared by 0 bases and J by 6 bases, with 12 bases between. This CDR3 has 14 amino acids. The CDR3 nucleotides are TGCGCCAGCAGCTTGGATGGGGGAAGGGCTGAAGCTTTCTTT. It yields the protein CASSLDGGRAEAFF.

The chain uses TRBV4-3 and TRBJ1-2; 7 nucleotides agree with TRBD1. Germline loops: CDR1 LGHNA, CDR2 YSLEER. J lost 4 bases, V lost 2 bases, and 7 bases had no gene match. This CDR3 contains 15 residues. CDR3 bases: TGCGCCAGCAGCCAACAATACCGGGACAGCTATGGCTACACCTTC. This sequence encodes CASSQQYRDSYGYTF.

As regards this clone: One junction end disagrees with the germline gene, perhaps due to a read error. The J gene is TRBJ1-1, the V gene TRBV12-5; D is perhaps TRBD1 (6 bases). CDR3 length equals 14 residues. Per germline, CDR1 LGHNT and CDR2 FRNRAP. CDR3 sequence (DNA): TGTGCTAGTGGCTTGGGGGGCCTCAACACTGAAGCTTTCTTT. Amino acid sequence: CASGLGGLNTEAFF.

This clone has at least ten counts. This chain uses TRBV9 with TRBJ2-1; TRBD2 aligns across 10 bases. The V gene end was trimmed by 0 bases and the J gene end by 7 bases; junction bases not matched to a gene: 7. The CDR3 covers 16 residues. Germline V gives CDR1 SGDLS, CDR2 YYNGEE. CDR3 region: CASSVATSGLGNEQFF. The CDR3 region has the DNA TGTGCCAGCAGCGTAGCGACTAGCGGGCTAGGGAATGAGCAGTTCTTC.

This clone was seen a few times. The rearrangement joins TRBV7-2 to TRBJ1-2; unclear D gene. Germline V gene sequence: CDR1 SGHTA, CDR2 FQGNSA. The CDR3 is made up of 13 amino acids. The V and J ends lost 4 bases and 0 bases respectively, with 6 bases between them. The CDR3 nucleotides read TGTGCCAGCAGCTCACTTTCTAACTATGGCTACACCTTC. It specifies CASSSLSNYGYTF.

This clone was counted only a few times. The chain has TRBV9 and TRBJ2-1, with TRBD2 matching over 9 bases. J was trimmed by 3 bases and V by 0 bases; bases with no gene match: 1. Germline loops: CDR1 SGDLS, CDR2 YYNGEE. The CDR3 sequence is 15 residues long. The CDR3 spells CASSVVSGGYNEQFF. CDR3 DNA: TGTGCCAGCAGCGTAGTTAGCGGGGGCTACAATGAGCAGTTCTTC.

This clone was detected only a few times. The J gene is TRBJ1-1, the V gene TRBV6-5; the D is unclear. Germline-derived CDR1 and CDR2 are MNHEY and SVGAGI. The CDR3 is 13 amino acids. V was cut by 2 bases and J by 5 bases, with 9 bases left in between. The CDR3 sequence: CASSYGTKTEAFF. DNA for the CDR3: TGTGCCAGCAGTTACGGAACTAAGACTGAAGCTTTCTTT.

The sample holds a few counts of this clone. The rearrangement joins TRBV11-3 to TRBJ1-4, with D unclear. Per the germline V gene, CDR1 is SGHNT and CDR2 is YENEEA. CDR3 length: 13 amino acids. Trimming pared 6 bases from V and 3 bases from J, leaving 8 bases between. The CDR3 DNA is TGTGCCAGCAGTTCGGGATCTAATGAAAAACTGTTTTTT. Its translation: CASSSGSNEKLFF.

This clone was counted a few times. The chain carries TRBV7-2 and TRBJ1-5; perhaps TRBD1 as D (5 bases). V was pared by 1 base and J by 6 bases, with 16 bases between. The germline V gene has CDR1 SGHTA and CDR2 FQGNSA. This CDR3 is 16 amino acids long. CDR3 bases: TGTGCCAGCAGCTTAGATGGGGGAGGGGCCGGTCAGCCCCAGCATTTT. It codes for CASSLDGGGAGQPQHF.